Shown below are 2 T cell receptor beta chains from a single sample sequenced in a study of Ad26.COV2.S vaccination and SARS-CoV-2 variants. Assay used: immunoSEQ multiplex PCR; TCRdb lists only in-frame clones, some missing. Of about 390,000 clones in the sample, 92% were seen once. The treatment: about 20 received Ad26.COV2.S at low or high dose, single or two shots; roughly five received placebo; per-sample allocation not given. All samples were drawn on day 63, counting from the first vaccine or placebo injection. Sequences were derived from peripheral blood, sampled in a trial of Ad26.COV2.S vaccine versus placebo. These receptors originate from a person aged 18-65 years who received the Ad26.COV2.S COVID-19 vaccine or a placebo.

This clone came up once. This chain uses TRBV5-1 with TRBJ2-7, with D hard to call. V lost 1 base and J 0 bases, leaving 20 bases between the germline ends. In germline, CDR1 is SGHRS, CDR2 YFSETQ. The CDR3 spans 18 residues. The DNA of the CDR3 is TGCGCCAGCAGCTTGTATTCGAGCGTCCTAAGGAGCTCCTACGAGCAGTACTTC. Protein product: CASSLYSSVLRSSYEQYF.

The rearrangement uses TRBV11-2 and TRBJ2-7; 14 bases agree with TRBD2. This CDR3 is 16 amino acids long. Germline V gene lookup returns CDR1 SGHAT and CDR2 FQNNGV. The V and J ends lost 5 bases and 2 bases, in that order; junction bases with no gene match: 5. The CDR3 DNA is TGTGCCAGCAGCCTCGGACTAGCGGGGGGAGCCTACGAGCAGTACTTC. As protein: CASSLGLAGGAYEQYF.